Reported below is one T cell receptor (beta chain). The data belong to a study of blood T cell repertoires in COVID-19. Study context: The United States, Italy and Spain provided the acute and convalescent COVID-19 samples. The analysed material was cDNA or gDNA that came from T cells, B-cell-depleted T cells, or PBMCs.

The junction had 8 bases not matched to a gene; V was cut back by 5 bases and J by 4 bases. The V gene's germline CDR1 is LNHDA and CDR2 SQIVND (reference sequence). This CDR3 has 15 amino acids. As processed by the authors: Amplification of reference gene primers was used by the study to estimate nucleated cell counts. The assay was immunoSEQ multiplex PCR, and TCRdb's table has in-frame clones only and misses some. The V and J calls and clone size are taken from that table; D and trimming were inferred from the DNA. The data contain more than 90,000 clones, around 90% of them singletons. The sequencing input was peripheral blood. This rearrangement joins TRBV19 to TRBJ1-5; 7 bases agree with TRBD1. This sequence originates from a human donor in a cohort sampled during active COVID-19. The CDR3 here is CASSPGTAWNQPQHF. Here the CDR3 DNA reads TGTGCCAGTAGTCCCGGGACAGCGTGGAATCAGCCCCAGCATTTT.